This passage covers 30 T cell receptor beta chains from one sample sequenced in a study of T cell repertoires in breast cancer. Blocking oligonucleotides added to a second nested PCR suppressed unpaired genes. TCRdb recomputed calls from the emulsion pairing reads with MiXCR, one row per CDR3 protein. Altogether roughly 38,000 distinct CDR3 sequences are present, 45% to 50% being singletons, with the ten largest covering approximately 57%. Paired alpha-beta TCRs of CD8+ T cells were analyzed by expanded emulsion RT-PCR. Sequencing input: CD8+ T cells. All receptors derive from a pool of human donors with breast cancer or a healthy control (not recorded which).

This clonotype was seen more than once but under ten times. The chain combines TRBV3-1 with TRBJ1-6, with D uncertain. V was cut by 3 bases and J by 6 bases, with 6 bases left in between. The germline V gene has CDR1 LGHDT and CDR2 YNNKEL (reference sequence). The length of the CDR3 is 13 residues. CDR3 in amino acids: CASSQGSNSPLHF. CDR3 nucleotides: TGTGCCAGCAGCCAGGGTTCTAATTCACCCCTCCACTTT. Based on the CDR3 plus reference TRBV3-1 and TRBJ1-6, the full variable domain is DTAVSQTPKYLVTQMGNDKSIKCEQNLGHDTMYWYKQDSKKFLKIMFSYNNKELIINETVPNRFSPKSPDKAHLNLHINSLELGDSAVYFCASSQGSNSPLHFGNGTRLTVT.

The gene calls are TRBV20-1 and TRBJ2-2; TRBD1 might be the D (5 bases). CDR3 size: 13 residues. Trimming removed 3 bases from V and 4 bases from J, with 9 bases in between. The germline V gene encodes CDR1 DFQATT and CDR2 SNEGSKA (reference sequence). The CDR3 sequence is CSARGPPTGELFF. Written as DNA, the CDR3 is TGCAGTGCTAGGGGGCCCCCCACCGGGGAGCTGTTTTTT.

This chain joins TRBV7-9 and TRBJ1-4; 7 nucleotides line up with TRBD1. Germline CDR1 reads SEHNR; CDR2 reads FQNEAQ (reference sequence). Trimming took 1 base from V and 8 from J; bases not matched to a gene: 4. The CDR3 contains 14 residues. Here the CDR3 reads CASSLGQGGEKLFF. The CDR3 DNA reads TGTGCCAGCAGCTTAGGACAGGGAGGCGAAAAACTGTTTTTT.

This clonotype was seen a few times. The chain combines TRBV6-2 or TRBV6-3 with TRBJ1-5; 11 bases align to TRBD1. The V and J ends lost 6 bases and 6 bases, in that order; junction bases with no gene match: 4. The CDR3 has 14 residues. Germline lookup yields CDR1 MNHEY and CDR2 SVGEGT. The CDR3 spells CASRVDRGPQPQHF. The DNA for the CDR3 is TGTGCCAGCAGAGTGGACAGGGGGCCTCAGCCCCAGCATTTT.

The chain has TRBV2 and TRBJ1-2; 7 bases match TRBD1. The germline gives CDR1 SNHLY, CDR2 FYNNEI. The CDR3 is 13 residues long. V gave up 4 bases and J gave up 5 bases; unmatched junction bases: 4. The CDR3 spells CASSGDRAYGYTF. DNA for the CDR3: TGTGCCAGCAGTGGAGACAGGGCTTATGGCTACACCTTC.

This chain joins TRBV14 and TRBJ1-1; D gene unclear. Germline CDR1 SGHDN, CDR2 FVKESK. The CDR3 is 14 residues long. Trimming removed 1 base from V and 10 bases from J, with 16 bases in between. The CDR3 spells CASSQGEGYRAAFF. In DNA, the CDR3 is TGTGCCAGCAGCCAAGGGGAAGGGTACCGGGCAGCTTTCTTT.

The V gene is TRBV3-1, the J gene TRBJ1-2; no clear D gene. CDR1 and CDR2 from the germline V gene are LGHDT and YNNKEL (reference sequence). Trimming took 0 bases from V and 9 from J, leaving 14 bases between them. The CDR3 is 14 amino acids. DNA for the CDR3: TGTGCCAGCAGCCAAGAGCCCGCTGCCAGTAGCTACACCTTC. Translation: CASSQEPAASSYTF. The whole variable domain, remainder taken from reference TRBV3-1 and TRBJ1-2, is DTAVSQTPKYLVTQMGNDKSIKCEQNLGHDTMYWYKQDSKKFLKIMFSYNNKELIINETVPNRFSPKSPDKAHLNLHINSLELGDSAVYFCASSQEPAASSYTFGSGTRLTVV.

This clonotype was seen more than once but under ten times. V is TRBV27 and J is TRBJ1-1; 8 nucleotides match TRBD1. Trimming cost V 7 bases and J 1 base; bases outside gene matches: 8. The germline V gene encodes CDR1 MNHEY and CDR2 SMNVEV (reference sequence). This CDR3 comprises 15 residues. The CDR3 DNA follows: TGTGCCAGCAAGTTTTGGGACAGGCAGAACACTGAAGCTTTCTTT. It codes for CASKFWDRQNTEAFF.

CDR3 in amino acids: CSARVLGNMANEQFF. Here the CDR3 DNA reads TGCAGTGCACGAGTTTTGGGAAATATGGCCAATGAGCAGTTCTTC. The genes are TRBV20-1 and TRBJ2-1; no definite D call. Germline CDR1 is DFQATT and CDR2 is SNEGSKA (reference sequence). V gave up 6 bases and J gave up 6 bases, with 21 bases separating them. The length of the CDR3 is 15 residues.

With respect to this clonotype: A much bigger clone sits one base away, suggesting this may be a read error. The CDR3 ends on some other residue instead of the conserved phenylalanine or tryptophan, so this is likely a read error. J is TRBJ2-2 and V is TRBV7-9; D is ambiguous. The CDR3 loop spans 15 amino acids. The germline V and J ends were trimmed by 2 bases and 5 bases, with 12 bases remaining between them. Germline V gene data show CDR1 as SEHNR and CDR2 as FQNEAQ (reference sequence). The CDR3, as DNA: TGTGCCAGCAGCTTAAATACCGATTTGACCGGGGAGCTGTTTCTT. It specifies CASSLNTDLTGELFL.

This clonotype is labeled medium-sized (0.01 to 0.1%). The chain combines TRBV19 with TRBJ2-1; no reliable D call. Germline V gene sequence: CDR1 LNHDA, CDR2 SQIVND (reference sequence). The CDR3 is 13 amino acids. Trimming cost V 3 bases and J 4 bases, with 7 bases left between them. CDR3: CASSIARYNEQFF. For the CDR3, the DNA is TGTGCCAGTAGTATCGCACGGTACAATGAGCAGTTCTTC.

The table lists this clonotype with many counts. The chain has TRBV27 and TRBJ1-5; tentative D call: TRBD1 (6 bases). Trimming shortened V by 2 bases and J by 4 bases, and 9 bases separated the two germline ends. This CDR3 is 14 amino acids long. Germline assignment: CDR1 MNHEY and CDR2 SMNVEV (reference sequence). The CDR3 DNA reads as TGTGCCAGCAGTTTACAGCAGGGGAATCAGCCCCAGCATTTT. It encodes CASSLQQGNQPQHF.

CDR3 residues: CASSPGQGASHGQYF. As DNA, the CDR3 is TGTGCCAGCTCACCAGGACAGGGGGCTTCCCACGGGCAGTACTTC. The chain joins TRBV18 to TRBJ2-7, with 11 bases aligning to TRBD1. Germline V gene lookup returns CDR1 KGHSH and CDR2 LQKENI. The CDR3 runs 15 residues. The trim removed 2 bases at V and 9 bases at J, leaving 9 bases unmatched.

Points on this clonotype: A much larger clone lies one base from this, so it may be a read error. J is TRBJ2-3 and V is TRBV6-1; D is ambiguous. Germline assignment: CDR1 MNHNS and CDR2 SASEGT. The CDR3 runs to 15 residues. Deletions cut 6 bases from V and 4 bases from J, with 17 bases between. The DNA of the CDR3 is TGTGCCAGCAGGATCAAGGGATTTTGGGCAGATACGCAGTATTTT. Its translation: CASRIKGFWADTQYF.

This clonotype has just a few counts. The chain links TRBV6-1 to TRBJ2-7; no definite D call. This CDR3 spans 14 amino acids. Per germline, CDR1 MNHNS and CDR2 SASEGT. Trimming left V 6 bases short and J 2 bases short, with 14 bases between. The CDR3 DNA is TGTGCCAGCAGCAAGAATCCTGTCCCCTACGAGCAGTACTTC. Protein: CASSKNPVPYEQYF.

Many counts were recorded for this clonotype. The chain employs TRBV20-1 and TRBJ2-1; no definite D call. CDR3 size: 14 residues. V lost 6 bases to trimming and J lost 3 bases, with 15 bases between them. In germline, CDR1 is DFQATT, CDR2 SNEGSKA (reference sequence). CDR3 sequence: CSAERSADYNEQFF. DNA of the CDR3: TGCAGTGCCGAACGGAGCGCGGACTACAATGAGCAGTTCTTC.

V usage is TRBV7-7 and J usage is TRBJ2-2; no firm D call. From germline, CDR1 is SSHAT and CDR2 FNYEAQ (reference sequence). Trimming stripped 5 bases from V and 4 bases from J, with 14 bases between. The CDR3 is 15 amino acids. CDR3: CASSRLSARTGELFF. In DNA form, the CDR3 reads TGTGCCAGCAGCCGACTCAGCGCTCGCACCGGGGAGCTGTTTTTT.

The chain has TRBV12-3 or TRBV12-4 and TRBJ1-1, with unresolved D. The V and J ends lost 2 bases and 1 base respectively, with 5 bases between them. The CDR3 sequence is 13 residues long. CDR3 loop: CASSLHPNTEAFF. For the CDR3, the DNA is TGTGCCAGCAGTTTACACCCGAACACTGAAGCTTTCTTT.

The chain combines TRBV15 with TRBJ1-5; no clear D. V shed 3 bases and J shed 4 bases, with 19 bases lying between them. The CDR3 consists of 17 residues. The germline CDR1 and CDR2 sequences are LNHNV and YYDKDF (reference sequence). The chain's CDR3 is CATSSEGGAGENQPQHF. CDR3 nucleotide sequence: TGTGCCACCAGCAGCGAGGGAGGCGCGGGAGAAAATCAGCCCCAGCATTTT.

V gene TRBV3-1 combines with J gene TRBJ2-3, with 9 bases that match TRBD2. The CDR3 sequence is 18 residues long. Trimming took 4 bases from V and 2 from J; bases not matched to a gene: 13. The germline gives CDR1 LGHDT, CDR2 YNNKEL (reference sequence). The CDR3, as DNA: TGTGCCAGCAGCCCCACCGTTAGACTAGCGGAAGACACAGATACGCAGTATTTT. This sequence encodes CASSPTVRLAEDTDTQYF.

CDR3 protein: CASSLGAGGGYTDTQYF. Written as DNA, the CDR3 is TGCGCCAGCAGCTTGGGCGCTGGCGGGGGGTACACAGATACGCAGTATTTT. The rearrangement uses TRBV5-1 and TRBJ2-3, with 8 bases identical to TRBD2. Trimming removed 0 bases from V and 2 bases from J; junction bases left unmatched: 8. The CDR3 extends over 17 amino acids. The V gene's germline CDR1 is SGHRS and CDR2 YFSETQ.

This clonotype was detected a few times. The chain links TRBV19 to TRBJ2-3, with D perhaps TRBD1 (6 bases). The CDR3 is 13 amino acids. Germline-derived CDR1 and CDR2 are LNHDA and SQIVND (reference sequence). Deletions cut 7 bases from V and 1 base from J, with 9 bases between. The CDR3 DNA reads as TGTGCCAGTATGTCAGGGGGCACAGATACGCAGTATTTT. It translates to CASMSGGTDTQYF.

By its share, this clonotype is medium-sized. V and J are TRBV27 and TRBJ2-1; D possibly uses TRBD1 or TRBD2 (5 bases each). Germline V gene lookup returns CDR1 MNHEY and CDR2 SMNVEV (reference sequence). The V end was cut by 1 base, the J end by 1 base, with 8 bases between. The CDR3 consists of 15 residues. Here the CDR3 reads CASSLWDGSYNEQFF. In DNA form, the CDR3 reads TGTGCCAGCAGTTTATGGGACGGATCCTACAATGAGCAGTTCTTC.

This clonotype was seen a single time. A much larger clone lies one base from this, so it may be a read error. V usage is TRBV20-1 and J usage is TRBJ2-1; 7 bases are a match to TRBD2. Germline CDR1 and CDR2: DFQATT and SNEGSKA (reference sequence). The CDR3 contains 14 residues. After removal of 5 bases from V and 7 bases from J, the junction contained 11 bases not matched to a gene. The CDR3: CSAPLADLENEQFF. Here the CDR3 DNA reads TGCAGTGCTCCCCTAGCGGACTTAGAGAATGAGCAGTTCTTC.

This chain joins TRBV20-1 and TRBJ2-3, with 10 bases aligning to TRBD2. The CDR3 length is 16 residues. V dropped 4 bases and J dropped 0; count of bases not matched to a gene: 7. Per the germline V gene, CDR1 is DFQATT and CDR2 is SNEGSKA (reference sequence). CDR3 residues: CSATKTSGLSTDTQYF. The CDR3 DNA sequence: TGCAGTGCTACGAAGACTAGCGGGCTTAGCACAGATACGCAGTATTTT.

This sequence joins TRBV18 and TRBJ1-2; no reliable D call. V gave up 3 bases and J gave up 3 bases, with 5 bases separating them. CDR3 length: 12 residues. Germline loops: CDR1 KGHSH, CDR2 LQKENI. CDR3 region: CASSPQDYGYTF. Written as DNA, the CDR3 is TGTGCCAGCTCACCTCAGGACTATGGCTACACCTTC.

CDR3 loop: CASSIRTARTQYF. Written as DNA, the CDR3 is TGTGCCAGCAGCATAAGGACGGCCCGTACGCAGTATTTT. The genes are TRBV27 and TRBJ2-3, with unresolved D. The CDR3 covers 13 residues. Germline CDR1 MNHEY, CDR2 SMNVEV (reference sequence). Trimming took 6 bases from V and 8 from J, leaving 15 bases between them.

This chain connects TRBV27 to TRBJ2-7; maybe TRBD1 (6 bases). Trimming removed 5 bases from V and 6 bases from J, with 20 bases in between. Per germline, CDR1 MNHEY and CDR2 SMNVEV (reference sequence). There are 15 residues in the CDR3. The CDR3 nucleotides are TGTGCCAGCAGTCCCCACAGGGTCCGGTTAAGCGAGCAGTACTTC. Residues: CASSPHRVRLSEQYF.

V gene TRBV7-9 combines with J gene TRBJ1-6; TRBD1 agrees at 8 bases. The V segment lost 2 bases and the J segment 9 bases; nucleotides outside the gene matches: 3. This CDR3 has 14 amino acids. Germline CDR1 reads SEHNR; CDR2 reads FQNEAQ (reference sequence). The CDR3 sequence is CASSLSTGGSPLHF. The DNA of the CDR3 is TGTGCCAGCAGCTTATCAACAGGGGGTTCACCCCTCCACTTT.

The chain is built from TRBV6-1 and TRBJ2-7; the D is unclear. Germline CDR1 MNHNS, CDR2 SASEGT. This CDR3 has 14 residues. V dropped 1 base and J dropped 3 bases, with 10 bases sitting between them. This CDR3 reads CASSEDAGNYEQYF. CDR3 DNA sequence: TGTGCCAGCAGTGAAGATGCAGGAAACTACGAGCAGTACTTC.